This T cell receptor (beta chain) was identified during a study of response to subunit inactivated influenza vaccine. The study, taken as a whole, reports: Researchers suggested that each seasonal influenza vaccination recruits few new T cells.

Germline V gene data show CDR1 as DFQATT and CDR2 as SNEGSKA (reference sequence). V dropped 3 bases and J dropped 1 base, with 12 bases sitting between them. The CDR3 covers 15 residues. TCRdb re-called the RT-PCR reads through MiXCR, storing one row per CDR3 protein. Of over 750,000 distinct CDR3 sequences in the sample, approximately 21% were seen once. Comment on this clonotype: Its antigen is currently unknown.

The origin of this receptor is a man aged 45-60 years who received an inactivated influenza vaccine. This sequence joins TRBV20-1 and TRBJ2-2; no reliable D call. The material was PBMCs from blood, obtained around 5 days after vaccination. CDR3 bases: TGCAGTGCTAGGGCCCACCCCGGGAACACCGGGGAGCTGTTTTTT. Protein product: CSARAHPGNTGELFF.